This T cell receptor (beta chain) was sequenced in a study of T cell responses to AZD1222 COVID-19 vaccine. TCRdb keeps only in-frame clones here, not all; method: immunoSEQ multiplex PCR. The data show 140,000 to 150,000 clones, 80% to 95% seen once. The CDR3 runs 16 residues. The V and J ends lost 6 bases and 0 bases respectively, with 14 bases between them. Germline loops: CDR1 MGHRA, CDR2 YSYEKL. The sample in question was peripheral blood, obtained on day 0 of MenACWY control vaccination. This clonotype was obtained from an adult in good health. V and J are TRBV4-1 and TRBJ1-4; the D is unclear. CDR3 in amino acids: CASRKGPGATNEKLFF. The CDR3 DNA reads TGCGCCAGCAGAAAAGGGCCCGGTGCAACTAATGAAAAACTGTTTTTT.